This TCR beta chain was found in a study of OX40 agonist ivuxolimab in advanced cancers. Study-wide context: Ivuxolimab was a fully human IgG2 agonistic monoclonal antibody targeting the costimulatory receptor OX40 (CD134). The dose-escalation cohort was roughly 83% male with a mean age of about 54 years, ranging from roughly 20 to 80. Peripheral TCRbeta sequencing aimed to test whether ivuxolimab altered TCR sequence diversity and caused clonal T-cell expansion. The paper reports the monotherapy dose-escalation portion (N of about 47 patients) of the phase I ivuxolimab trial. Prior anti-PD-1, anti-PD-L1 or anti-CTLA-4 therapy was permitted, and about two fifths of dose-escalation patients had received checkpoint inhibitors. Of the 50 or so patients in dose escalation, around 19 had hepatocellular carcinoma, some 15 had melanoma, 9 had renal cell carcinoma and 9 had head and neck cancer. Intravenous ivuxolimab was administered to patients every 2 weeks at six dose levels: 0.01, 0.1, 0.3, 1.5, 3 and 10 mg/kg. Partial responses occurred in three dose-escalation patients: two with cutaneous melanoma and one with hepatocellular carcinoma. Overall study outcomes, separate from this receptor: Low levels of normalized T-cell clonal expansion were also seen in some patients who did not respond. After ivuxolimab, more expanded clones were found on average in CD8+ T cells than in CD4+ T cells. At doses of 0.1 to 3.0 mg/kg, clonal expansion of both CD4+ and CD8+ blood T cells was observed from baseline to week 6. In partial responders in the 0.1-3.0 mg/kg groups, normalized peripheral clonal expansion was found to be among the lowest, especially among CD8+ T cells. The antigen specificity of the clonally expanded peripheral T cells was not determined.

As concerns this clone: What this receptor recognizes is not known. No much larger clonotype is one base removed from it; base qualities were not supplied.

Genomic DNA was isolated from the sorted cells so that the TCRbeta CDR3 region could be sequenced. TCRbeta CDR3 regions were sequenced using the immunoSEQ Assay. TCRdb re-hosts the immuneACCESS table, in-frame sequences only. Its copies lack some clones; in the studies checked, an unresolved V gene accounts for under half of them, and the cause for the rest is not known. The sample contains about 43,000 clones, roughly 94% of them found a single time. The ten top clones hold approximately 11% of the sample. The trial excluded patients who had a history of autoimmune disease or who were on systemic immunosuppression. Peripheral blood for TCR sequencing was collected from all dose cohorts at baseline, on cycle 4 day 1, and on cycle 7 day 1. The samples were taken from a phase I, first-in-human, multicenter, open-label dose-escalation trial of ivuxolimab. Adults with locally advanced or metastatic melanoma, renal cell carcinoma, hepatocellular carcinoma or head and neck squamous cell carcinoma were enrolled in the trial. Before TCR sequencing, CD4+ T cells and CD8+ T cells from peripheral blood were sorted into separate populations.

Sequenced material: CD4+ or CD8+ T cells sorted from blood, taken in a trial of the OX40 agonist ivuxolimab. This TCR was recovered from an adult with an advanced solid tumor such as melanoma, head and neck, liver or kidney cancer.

The sequence in DNA is TGCGCCAGCAGCCAAGGTCACAGAGCTAACTATGGCTACACCTTC. Its protein product is CASSQGHRANYGYTF. Here the chain combines TRBV4-3 and TRBJ1-2, with the D gene too uncertain to name. There are 15 amino acids in the CDR3, from cysteine to phenylalanine inclusive. Only the CDR3 DNA is retained, 45 bases long and in frame from the first base. CDR1 and CDR2, looked up from the germline V gene, are LGHNA and YSLEER. The V and J ends are trimmed by 1 base and 0 bases, leaving 9 bases between them.